The 12 T cell receptor beta chains reported below all come from one sample, sequenced in a study of blood T cell repertoires in COVID-19. The repertoire was sequenced with immunoSEQ multiplex PCR; TCRdb's copy has only in-frame clones and lacks some. The sample contains 390,000 or so clones, 85% to 90% of which appear only once. The sequenced sample was PBMCs or T cells enriched from blood (not recorded which). The source is a man aged 18 to 30 who had recovered from COVID-19.

The chain carries TRBV20-1 and TRBJ1-6; D possibly corresponds to TRBD1 (6 bases). Germline V CDR1 and CDR2: DFQATT, SNEGSKA (reference sequence). This CDR3 contains 13 residues. Trimming shortened V by 4 bases and J by 8 bases, and 12 bases separated the two germline ends. The CDR3 DNA follows: TGCAGTGCTATTGACAGGTTGGATTCACCCCTCCACTTT. It is translated as CSAIDRLDSPLHF.

This clone was seen more than once but under ten times. The V gene is TRBV6-1, the J gene TRBJ2-5, with 7 bases fitting TRBD1. The CDR3 loop spans 18 amino acids. Germline V gene lookup returns CDR1 MNHNS and CDR2 SASEGT. Trimming cost V 1 base and J 1 base; bases outside gene matches: 12. CDR3 DNA sequence: TGTGCCAGCAGTGAAGGACAGGGTATTTCTGAGGTCCAAGAGACCCAGTACTTC. This encodes CASSEGQGISEVQETQYF.

For the CDR3, the DNA is TGTGCCAGCAGCGTCCAGGGGGCAATAGAAGAGACCCAGTACTTC. Amino acid sequence: CASSVQGAIEETQYF. The rearrangement uses TRBV9 and TRBJ2-5, with TRBD1 identical over 8 bases. The CDR3 runs to 15 residues. The germline CDR1 and CDR2 sequences are SGDLS and YYNGEE. The ends lost 2 bases at V and 3 bases at J; junction bases unmatched: 6.

About this clone itself: A read error may produce the germline difference seen at one junction end. This sequence joins TRBV6-6 and TRBJ2-3; D uncertain. The CDR3 is made up of 16 amino acids. Germline loops: CDR1 MNHNY, CDR2 SVGAGI (reference sequence). The CDR3 DNA sequence: TGTGCCAGCAGTGACTCCTTGGGCAGGCGCACAGATACGCAGTATTTT. Translating it yields CASSDSLGRRTDTQYF.

This sequence joins TRBV19 and TRBJ1-4, with 8 positions matching TRBD1. The germline gives CDR1 LNHDA, CDR2 SQIVND (reference sequence). This CDR3 has 15 amino acids. The V segment lost 4 bases and the J segment 8 bases; nucleotides outside the gene matches: 9. The DNA of the CDR3 is TGTGCCAGTAGTAGACGGACAGGGCAATTAGAAAAACTGTTTTTT. It codes for CASSRRTGQLEKLFF.

V usage is TRBV12-5 and J usage is TRBJ1-2; 10 nucleotides line up with TRBD1. In germline, CDR1 is LGHNT, CDR2 FRNRAP. This CDR3 is built from 16 residues. The ends lost 0 bases at V and 4 bases at J; junction bases unmatched: 5. The CDR3: CASGLVLTGGGYGYTF. CDR3 sequence (DNA): TGTGCTAGTGGTTTGGTACTGACAGGGGGCGGCTATGGCTACACCTTC.

This sequence joins TRBV2 and TRBJ1-3, with a weak D call TRBD1 (6 bases). CDR3 length equals 14 residues. V was trimmed by 4 bases and J by 1 base, leaving 8 bases between them. CDR1 and CDR2 from the germline V gene are SNHLY and FYNNEI. The CDR3 sequence: CASSVGTSGNTIYF. CDR3 DNA: TGTGCCAGCAGTGTCGGGACATCTGGAAACACCATATATTTT.

The chain uses TRBV7-8 and TRBJ1-1; D gene ambiguous. Germline V CDR1 and CDR2: SGHVS, FQNEAQ. Trimming stripped 1 base from V and 4 bases from J, with 13 bases between. CDR3 length: 15 residues. This CDR3 reads CASSLGVAVSTEAFF. CDR3 DNA sequence: TGTGCCAGCAGCTTAGGGGTTGCGGTAAGCACTGAAGCTTTCTTT. Full variable domain (missing parts from reference TRBV7-8 and TRBJ1-1): GAGVSQSPRYKVAKRGQDVALRCDPISGHVSLFWYQQALGQGPEFLTYFQNEAQLDKSGLPSDRFFAERPEGSVSTLKIQRTQQEDSAVYLCASSLGVAVSTEAFFGQGTRLTVV.

The rearrangement links TRBV30 to TRBJ2-2, with unresolved D. Deletions cut 2 bases from V and 7 bases from J, with 5 bases between. The CDR3 length is 11 residues. Germline V gene lookup returns CDR1 GTSNPN and CDR2 SVGIG (reference sequence). CDR3 nucleotide sequence: TGTGCCTGGAGTCTAAACGGGGAGCTGTTTTTT. As protein: CAWSLNGELFF.

This clone was counted only a few times. The chain joins TRBV11-2 to TRBJ1-4; 10 bases align to TRBD1. Germline CDR1 reads SGHAT; CDR2 reads FQNNGV. The trim removed 5 bases at V and 8 bases at J, leaving 5 bases unmatched. The CDR3 spans 14 residues. The CDR3 bases are TGTGCCAGCAGCCCAGACAGGGGGCGAGAAAAACTGTTTTTT. Amino acids: CASSPDRGREKLFF.

V gene TRBV19 combines with J gene TRBJ1-6, with unresolved D. The ends were cut back, 3 bases at V and 7 bases at J, with 13 bases in the middle. This CDR3 has 15 amino acids. CDR1 is LNHDA, CDR2 SQIVND, per germline (reference sequence). CDR3 nucleotide sequence: TGTGCCAGTAGTATTATCGGGGAAAGGAATTCACCCCTCCACTTT. Protein product: CASSIIGERNSPLHF. The whole variable domain, remainder taken from reference TRBV19 and TRBJ1-6, is DGGITQSPKYLFRKEGQNVTLSCEQNLNHDAMYWYRQDPGQGLRLIYYSQIVNDFQKGDIAEGYSVSREKKESFPLTVTSAQKNPTAFYLCASSIIGERNSPLHFGNGTRLTVT.

V usage is TRBV14 and J usage is TRBJ1-1; D gene ambiguous. CDR1 is SGHDN and CDR2 is FVKESK in the germline V gene. The CDR3 sequence is 16 residues long. V was trimmed by 4 bases and J by 2 bases, leaving 17 bases between them. CDR3 nucleotide sequence: TGTGCCAGCAGCCCCACCCCGGGTTGGAGAAACACTGAAGCTTTCTTT. Translating gives CASSPTPGWRNTEAFF.